This T cell receptor beta chain was observed in a study of T cell responses to AZD1222 COVID-19 vaccine (dated by TCRdb to the early 2020s). Turning to the overall study: AZD1222 recipients given second doses at about 4 weeks or at about 12 weeks were pooled, since spike-specific TCR depth and breadth were not found to differ between the two schedules. A total of 240 or so trial participants underwent TCR sequencing, of whom 200 to 220 had received two doses of AZD1222 and around 25 had received two doses of the MenACWY control vaccine. Trial participants were enrolled into age subgroups of 18-55, 56-69 and 70-plus years, which contained approximately 150, 28 and 58 TCR-sequenced participants, respectively.

The CDR3 numbers 15 residues from cysteine through phenylalanine. The only DNA kept is the CDR3, 45 bases in frame from the first base. Sequences SEHNR (CDR1) and FQNEAQ (CDR2) are obtained from the germline V gene (reference sequence). Trimming takes 5 bases from V and 6 bases from J, and the germline ends sit 19 bases apart. What the work shows at the level of the full study, not this receptor alone: The whole spike protein was spanned by vaccine-associated CD4 TCRs, and dominant responses were seen in regions 160-218 and 743-854. Most participants were white British and females outnumbered males, and the authors suggested that clonal diversity may have been underestimated. The 56-69-year group was small, and its depth increase did not reach significance, likely because of low power. Because no day 14 peak-response samples were available, repertoires were characterized only after the peak T cell response. Conclusions about previously exposed vaccinees are limited because only a handful of AZD1222 recipients were SARS-CoV-2 seropositive at baseline. After two AZD1222 doses, both the breadth and the depth of spike-specific TCRs were significantly higher than at day 0 and than in MenACWY recipients. Epitopes outside the regions mutated in the B.1.351 and B.1.1.7 variants were reportedly recognized by nearly half of the unique spike-specific TCRs.

Interpreted using the paper, the time point label stands for: baseline before first vaccination. Vaccinee samples came from UK trials COV001 and COV002, including a single-blind randomized controlled phase 2/3 trial of AZD1222 (ChAdOx1 nCoV-19) in healthy adults. For TCRbeta chain sequencing, PBMC samples from trial participants were taken at day 0 and at day 28 after the second dose. In regard to this clone: There is no known antigen for this receptor. No much larger clonotype is one base removed from it; base qualities were not supplied.

The CDR3 regions of human TCRbeta chains were analyzed by immunosequencing. In the paper's pipeline: Repertoire TCRs were checked for matches against a reference library of SARS-CoV-2-specific TCRs that had been generated using the MIRA antigen-specificity platform. Breadth meant the fraction of unique TCRs that were SARS-CoV-2-associated, whereas depth meant the fraction of total T cells that were SARS-CoV-2-associated. Using the MIRA data, each spike-specific TCR was assigned both to the spike region to which the TCR was reactive and to a CD4 or CD8 class. Log10-transformed breadth and depth values were compared by one-way ANOVA with Sidak's multiple comparisons tests. TCRdb provides this immuneACCESS table in a form limited to in-frame rearrangements. Some clones are lacking; in checked studies, under half of them reflect an unresolved V gene, and why the rest are absent is not known. V, J and clone size were drawn from that table, and D and trimming were deduced from the DNA. The sample table lists some 86,000 clones, 70% to 90% of them with a count of one. The ten biggest clones cover 22% of the sample.

The receptor's source is an adult in good health. The chain is encoded by TRBV7-9 joined to TRBJ1-2, with the D gene not confidently named. The sample here was peripheral blood, taken on day 0 of AZD1222 vaccination. The CDR3 amino acid sequence is: CASSTPGHPGHGYTF. In nucleotides, the sequence is TGTGCCAGCAGCACACCAGGCCACCCCGGGCATGGCTACACCTTC.